Listed below are T cell receptor beta chains from one sample, sequenced in a study of blood T cell repertoires in COVID-19. Measured with immunoSEQ multiplex PCR; TCRdb has only the in-frame clones, and not every one. The sample records 140,000 or so clones, over 70% being singletons. Material for sequencing was peripheral blood. These receptors all stem from a woman aged 60 to 75 with acute or convalescent COVID-19. CDR3s include the opening cysteine and the closing phenylalanine or tryptophan. The order of the fields is clone size, V gene, D gene, J gene, CDR3 DNA, CDR3 protein. The D gene is left open where the match is weak. Where a row states a size, it is once, few, many or the class of an expanded clone; other rows omit it.

abundance: NA
v_gene: TRBV10-3
d_gene: NA
j_gene: TRBJ2-6
CDR3nt: TGTGCCATCAGTGAACGGGTGGCTGGGGCCAACGTCCTGACTTTC
CDR3aa: CAISERVAGANVLTF

abundance: NA
v_gene: TRBV21-1
d_gene: NA
j_gene: TRBJ2-2
CDR3nt: TGTGCCAGCAGCAAAGCCCGGACAGGGGCGGCCGGGGAGCTGTTTTTT
CDR3aa: CASSKARTGAAGELFF

abundance: NA
v_gene: TRBV10-3
d_gene: NA
j_gene: TRBJ2-2
CDR3nt: TGTGCCATCAGTGCTTGGACAGTGAACACCGGGGAGCTGTTTTTT
CDR3aa: CAISAWTVNTGELFF

abundance: NA
v_gene: TRBV6-5
d_gene: NA
j_gene: TRBJ2-7
CDR3nt: TGTGCCAGTCTCCCGAGCGGGTCCTACGAGCAGTACTTC
CDR3aa: CASLPSGSYEQYF

abundance: NA
v_gene: TRBV28
d_gene: NA
j_gene: TRBJ1-1
CDR3nt: TGTGCCAGCAGACTCCCCCAGGGTTACACTGAAGCTTTCTTT
CDR3aa: CASRLPQGYTEAFF

abundance: NA
v_gene: TRBV9
d_gene: NA
j_gene: TRBJ2-1
CDR3nt: TGTGCCAGCAGCGTAGCGGGACTCCGGACCTACAATGAGCAGTTCTTC
CDR3aa: CASSVAGLRTYNEQFF

abundance: NA
v_gene: TRBV10-2
d_gene: NA
j_gene: TRBJ2-1
CDR3nt: TGCGCCAGCAGTCCGTCGGGTGGGGTCGGACTCTACAATGAGCAGTTCTTC
CDR3aa: CASSPSGGVGLYNEQFF

abundance: NA
v_gene: TRBV30
d_gene: TRBD1
j_gene: TRBJ1-5
CDR3nt: TGTGCCTGGAGCACAGGGGACTATCAGCCCCAGCATTTT
CDR3aa: CAWSTGDYQPQHF

abundance: NA
v_gene: TRBV6-6
d_gene: NA
j_gene: TRBJ1-6
CDR3nt: TGTGCCAGCAGTTACGGTCTCGGGGGGTATAATTCACCCCTCCACTTT
CDR3aa: CASSYGLGGYNSPLHF

abundance: NA
v_gene: TRBV19
d_gene: NA
j_gene: TRBJ1-6
CDR3nt: TGTGCCAGTAGTATTGGGACACGGACGAATTCACCCCTCCACTTT
CDR3aa: CASSIGTRTNSPLHF

abundance: NA
v_gene: TRBV5-1
d_gene: TRBD1
j_gene: TRBJ2-5
CDR3nt: TGCGCCAGCAGCCACAGGGGTCCCCAAGAGACCCAGTACTTC
CDR3aa: CASSHRGPQETQYF

abundance: NA
v_gene: TRBV5-1
d_gene: TRBD1
j_gene: TRBJ1-1
CDR3nt: TGCGCCAGCACCTCGCAGGGGGGTACCACTGAAGCTTTCTTT
CDR3aa: CASTSQGGTTEAFF

abundance: NA
v_gene: TRBV20-1
d_gene: NA
j_gene: TRBJ1-4
CDR3nt: TGCAGTGCTAGCGGGTATGAAAAACTGTTTTTT
CDR3aa: CSASGYEKLFF

abundance: NA
v_gene: TRBV27
d_gene: TRBD2
j_gene: TRBJ2-2
CDR3nt: TGTGCCAGCAGTTTAAGGTCTCTAGCGGGACCCGGGGAGCTGTTTTTT
CDR3aa: CASSLRSLAGPGELFF

abundance: NA
v_gene: TRBV5-4
d_gene: NA
j_gene: TRBJ1-5
CDR3nt: TGTGCCAGCAGCCCTGAGGTGGATCAGCCCCAGCATTTT
CDR3aa: CASSPEVDQPQHF

abundance: NA
v_gene: TRBV30
d_gene: NA
j_gene: TRBJ2-3
CDR3nt: TGTGCCTGGGGTCGACAGGTTAACACAGATACGCAGTATTTT
CDR3aa: CAWGRQVNTDTQYF

abundance: NA
v_gene: TRBV19
d_gene: NA
j_gene: TRBJ2-7
CDR3nt: TGTGCCAGTTCCCCCCTTCGCGGGATGTACGAGCAGTACTTC
CDR3aa: CASSPLRGMYEQYF

abundance: NA
v_gene: TRBV20-1
d_gene: TRBD2
j_gene: TRBJ2-7
CDR3nt: TGCAGTGGACTAGCGGGAGGTGAGCAGTACTTC
CDR3aa: CSGLAGGEQYF

abundance: NA
v_gene: TRBV30
d_gene: TRBD1
j_gene: TRBJ1-3
CDR3nt: TGTGCCTGCGAAACAGGGGGCTCTGGAAACACCATATATTTT
CDR3aa: CACETGGSGNTIYF

abundance: NA
v_gene: TRBV5-1
d_gene: TRBD2
j_gene: TRBJ2-1
CDR3nt: TGCGCCAGCAGCTCGGGACTAGCGACCGACAATGAGCAGTTCTTC
CDR3aa: CASSSGLATDNEQFF

abundance: NA
v_gene: TRBV28
d_gene: NA
j_gene: TRBJ1-1
CDR3nt: TGTGCCAGCAGCCAGCTGGGCGTTCGGGGCACTGAAGCTTTCTTT
CDR3aa: CASSQLGVRGTEAFF

abundance: NA
v_gene: TRBV2
d_gene: TRBD2
j_gene: TRBJ2-3
CDR3nt: TGTGCCAGCTCTCGTGGAGCGGGAGGCTATAGCACAGATACGCAGTATTTT
CDR3aa: CASSRGAGGYSTDTQYF

abundance: NA
v_gene: TRBV5-6
d_gene: TRBD2
j_gene: TRBJ2-1
CDR3nt: TGTGCCAGCAGCTTGGTCAACGGGAGGTTGGACAATGAGCAGTTCTTC
CDR3aa: CASSLVNGRLDNEQFF

abundance: few
v_gene: TRBV28
d_gene: TRBD1
j_gene: TRBJ2-7
CDR3nt: TGTGCCAGCAGTGACGGGACAGGGTGGAACGAGCAGTACTTC
CDR3aa: CASSDGTGWNEQYF

abundance: NA
v_gene: TRBV5-1
d_gene: TRBD2
j_gene: TRBJ2-7
CDR3nt: TGCGCCAGCAGCTTGACTAGCGGGAGAAAGCAGTACTTC
CDR3aa: CASSLTSGRKQYF

abundance: NA
v_gene: TRBV7-9
d_gene: TRBD1
j_gene: TRBJ2-4
CDR3nt: TGTGCCAGCAGCTCAGGACAGGGGCGACTAGCCAAAAACATTCAGTACTTC
CDR3aa: CASSSGQGRLAKNIQYF

abundance: NA
v_gene: TRBV27
d_gene: TRBD2
j_gene: TRBJ2-7
CDR3nt: TGTGCCAGCAGTATCGCGACTAGCTCCCTTTTGGTCTACGAGCAGTACTTC
CDR3aa: CASSIATSSLLVYEQYF

abundance: once
v_gene: TRBV2
d_gene: NA
j_gene: TRBJ2-1
CDR3nt: TGTGCCATCCCCCGGACTACTTACAATGAGCAGTTCTTC
CDR3aa: CAIPRTTYNEQFF

abundance: NA
v_gene: TRBV20-1
d_gene: NA
j_gene: TRBJ1-1
CDR3nt: TGCAGTGCTAGTCAACAGAGACCCATGAACACTGAAGCTTTCTTT
CDR3aa: CSASQQRPMNTEAFF

abundance: NA
v_gene: TRBV10-2
d_gene: TRBD2
j_gene: TRBJ2-7
CDR3nt: TGCGCCAGCAGTTCCCTAGCGGGTCTTACCTACGAGCAGTACTTC
CDR3aa: CASSSLAGLTYEQYF

abundance: NA
v_gene: TRBV5-6
d_gene: NA
j_gene: TRBJ1-3
CDR3nt: TGTGCCAGCAGCTTTCGGGGTCCCCACTCTGGAAACACCATATATTTT
CDR3aa: CASSFRGPHSGNTIYF

abundance: NA
v_gene: TRBV5-1
d_gene: TRBD1
j_gene: TRBJ2-7
CDR3nt: TGCGCCAGCAGCTTGGCCGGGACAGATGGTCACGAGCAGTACTTC
CDR3aa: CASSLAGTDGHEQYF

abundance: NA
v_gene: TRBV28
d_gene: TRBD2
j_gene: TRBJ2-7
CDR3nt: TGTGCCAGCAGTTTCCTGGGACTAGCGAGAGAGTACTTC
CDR3aa: CASSFLGLAREYF

abundance: NA
v_gene: TRBV6-5
d_gene: TRBD1
j_gene: TRBJ1-4
CDR3nt: TGTGCCACCCACAGGGGCCCTAATGAAAAACTGTTTTTT
CDR3aa: CATHRGPNEKLFF

abundance: NA
v_gene: TRBV6-5
d_gene: NA
j_gene: TRBJ1-2
CDR3nt: TGTGCCAGCAGTTCCGTGGGCAACTATGGCTACACCTTC
CDR3aa: CASSSVGNYGYTF

abundance: NA
v_gene: TRBV28
d_gene: TRBD1
j_gene: TRBJ1-6
CDR3nt: TGTGCCAGCAGCCACCAACCGGGACAGAGAAATTCACCCCTCCACTTT
CDR3aa: CASSHQPGQRNSPLHF

abundance: NA
v_gene: TRBV11-3
d_gene: TRBD2
j_gene: TRBJ2-1
CDR3nt: TGTGCCAGCAGCTTAAGCGGGAGGGCAGACAATGAGCAGTTCTTC
CDR3aa: CASSLSGRADNEQFF

abundance: NA
v_gene: TRBV9
d_gene: TRBD2
j_gene: TRBJ2-3
CDR3nt: TGTGCCAGCAGGGCTAGCGGGAGCACAGATACGCAGTATTTT
CDR3aa: CASRASGSTDTQYF

abundance: NA
v_gene: TRBV6-5
d_gene: TRBD1
j_gene: TRBJ1-1
CDR3nt: TGTGCCAGCAGTTACCGGCCAGGGGGCGGTGAAGCTTTCTTT
CDR3aa: CASSYRPGGGEAFF

abundance: NA
v_gene: TRBV28
d_gene: NA
j_gene: TRBJ1-1
CDR3nt: TGTGCCAGCAGTTTACTGACAGTTTTGGCTGAAGCTTTCTTT
CDR3aa: CASSLLTVLAEAFF

abundance: NA
v_gene: TRBV4-1
d_gene: NA
j_gene: TRBJ2-4
CDR3nt: TGCGCCAGCAGCCAAGATTTCCCCGGCGCGGACATTCAGTACTTC
CDR3aa: CASSQDFPGADIQYF

abundance: NA
v_gene: TRBV5-1
d_gene: TRBD1
j_gene: TRBJ2-7
CDR3nt: TGCGCCAGCAGCGCAGGGGGCTACGAGCAGTACTTC
CDR3aa: CASSAGGYEQYF

abundance: few
v_gene: TRBV28
d_gene: NA
j_gene: TRBJ1-3
CDR3nt: TGTGCCAGCAGTGTCATCGGGACACACTCTGGAAACACCATATATTTT
CDR3aa: CASSVIGTHSGNTIYF

abundance: NA
v_gene: TRBV5-1
d_gene: TRBD2
j_gene: TRBJ2-5
CDR3nt: TGCGCCAGCAGCTTGACCGGGGGGCAAGAGACCCAGTACTTC
CDR3aa: CASSLTGGQETQYF

abundance: NA
v_gene: TRBV12-3/TRBV12-4
d_gene: NA
j_gene: TRBJ2-3
CDR3nt: TGTGCCAGCAGTTTATATCTCCGGGATACGCAGTATTTT
CDR3aa: CASSLYLRDTQYF

abundance: NA
v_gene: TRBV2
d_gene: TRBD1
j_gene: TRBJ1-6
CDR3nt: TGTGCCGGAGGACAGGGGGCAATACCCCTCCACTTT
CDR3aa: CAGGQGAIPLHF

abundance: NA
v_gene: TRBV7-9
d_gene: TRBD2
j_gene: TRBJ2-7
CDR3nt: TGTGCCAGCAGCTTAGCAGCGGGGGAGCAGTACTTC
CDR3aa: CASSLAAGEQYF

abundance: NA
v_gene: TRBV27
d_gene: NA
j_gene: TRBJ2-2
CDR3nt: TGTGCCACTAGGGGGGGGTTTTACACCGGGGAGCTGTTTTTT
CDR3aa: CATRGGFYTGELFF

abundance: few
v_gene: TRBV5-1
d_gene: NA
j_gene: TRBJ1-6
CDR3nt: TGCGCCAGCCAAGGGCAGGGCAATTCACCCCTCCACTTT
CDR3aa: CASQGQGNSPLHF

abundance: NA
v_gene: TRBV28
d_gene: NA
j_gene: TRBJ2-5
CDR3nt: TGTGCCAGCAGCCGCAGCCAGGGGGGAGAGACCCAGTACTTC
CDR3aa: CASSRSQGGETQYF